The rows below give T cell receptor beta chains drawn from one sample of a study of blood T cell repertoires in COVID-19. The repertoire was sequenced with immunoSEQ multiplex PCR; TCRdb's copy has only in-frame clones and lacks some. The sample carries about 130,000 clones, 70% to 90% recorded once. Material: peripheral blood. These receptors originate from an elderly woman with acute or convalescent COVID-19. CDR3s include the opening cysteine and the closing phenylalanine or tryptophan. A D gene is named only where the DNA matches it firmly. Size tells how often a clone was seen (once, few, many) or the class of an expanded clone, and some rows leave it out.

>TRBV5-1|NA|TRBD1|TRBJ1-2
CASSETTGEHGYTF
TGCGCCAGCAGCGAGACGACAGGGGAACATGGCTACACCTTC
>TRBV7-6|NA|TRBD1|TRBJ2-7
CASSPDRGSSYEQYF
TGTGCCAGCAGCCCCGACAGGGGATCCTCCTACGAGCAGTACTTC
>TRBV9|NA|TRBD1|TRBJ1-1
CASSEAGGNTEAFF
TGTGCCAGCAGCGAGGCAGGGGGGAACACTGAAGCTTTCTTT
>TRBV29-1|NA|NA|TRBJ2-7
CSVNFGQGNEQYF
TGCAGCGTTAATTTCGGGCAGGGTAACGAGCAGTACTTC
>TRBV6-6|NA|NA|TRBJ1-4
CASSYVNRENEKLFF
TGTGCCAGCAGTTACGTCAACAGAGAGAATGAAAAACTGTTTTTT
>TRBV6-5|NA|NA|TRBJ1-1
CASRVTGNTEAFF
TGTGCCAGCAGGGTGACAGGGAACACTGAAGCTTTCTTT
>TRBV2|once|TRBD1|TRBJ1-3
CASSDRVSGNTIYF
TGTGCCAGCAGCGACAGGGTGTCTGGAAACACCATATATTTT
>TRBV7-6|NA|TRBD1|TRBJ2-3
CASRSLGQGSTDTQYF
TGTGCCAGCAGATCTCTCGGACAGGGAAGCACAGATACGCAGTATTTT
>TRBV7-9|NA|NA|TRBJ2-3
CASSLSGGTDTQYF
TGTGCCAGCAGCTTATCGGGAGGCACAGATACGCAGTATTTT
>TRBV11-2|NA|TRBD1|TRBJ1-1
CASSLGMLTGGWSEAFF
TGTGCCAGCAGCTTAGGGATGTTGACAGGGGGCTGGTCTGAAGCTTTCTTT
>TRBV4-1|NA|TRBD1|TRBJ2-1
CASSQGTGVYNEQFF
TGCGCCAGCAGCCAGGGGACAGGGGTTTACAATGAGCAGTTCTTC
>TRBV5-4|few|NA|TRBJ1-1
CASSQSTGRDTEAFF
TGTGCCAGCAGCCAATCTACAGGGAGGGACACTGAAGCTTTCTTT
>TRBV5-5|once|TRBD1|TRBJ2-7
CASSPGTGTYEQYF
TGTGCCAGCAGTCCTGGGACAGGGACCTACGAGCAGTACTTC
>TRBV7-9|NA|TRBD1|TRBJ1-2
CASSGTGKNYGYTF
TGTGCCAGCAGCGGGACAGGGAAGAACTATGGCTACACCTTC
>TRBV19|few|NA|TRBJ2-2
CASSFGSRTGELFF
TGTGCCAGTAGTTTCGGGAGTCGCACCGGGGAGCTGTTTTTT
>TRBV5-6|NA|NA|TRBJ2-7
CASSLLGRPPYEQYF
TGTGCCAGCAGCTTATTGGGCAGACCACCCTACGAGCAGTACTTC
>TRBV6-5|NA|TRBD1|TRBJ2-1
CASSYRTGDNEQFF
TGTGCCAGCAGTTACCGGACAGGGGACAATGAGCAGTTCTTC
>TRBV18|NA|NA|TRBJ2-5
CASSRGEGETQYF
TGTGCCAGCTCACGAGGAGAGGGAGAGACCCAGTACTTC
>TRBV6-5|NA|NA|TRBJ1-6
CASSYSSSSYNSPLHF
TGTGCCAGCAGTTACTCATCGAGCTCCTATAATTCACCCCTCCACTTT
>TRBV24-1|NA|TRBD1|TRBJ2-2
CATSDFADRGTGELFF
TGTGCCACCAGTGATTTCGCGGACAGGGGAACCGGGGAGCTGTTTTTT
>TRBV5-1|NA|TRBD2|TRBJ2-7
CASSPGGRTYEQYF
TGCGCCAGCAGCCCGGGGGGACGGACCTACGAGCAGTACTTC
>TRBV5-4|NA|TRBD2|TRBJ2-5
CASSSAGTSGPQYF
TGTGCCAGCAGCTCAGCCGGGACTAGTGGGCCCCAGTACTTC
>TRBV5-4|NA|TRBD1|TRBJ2-3
CASSLGGRGRADTQYF
TGTGCCAGCAGCTTGGGAGGTAGGGGGCGCGCAGATACGCAGTATTTT